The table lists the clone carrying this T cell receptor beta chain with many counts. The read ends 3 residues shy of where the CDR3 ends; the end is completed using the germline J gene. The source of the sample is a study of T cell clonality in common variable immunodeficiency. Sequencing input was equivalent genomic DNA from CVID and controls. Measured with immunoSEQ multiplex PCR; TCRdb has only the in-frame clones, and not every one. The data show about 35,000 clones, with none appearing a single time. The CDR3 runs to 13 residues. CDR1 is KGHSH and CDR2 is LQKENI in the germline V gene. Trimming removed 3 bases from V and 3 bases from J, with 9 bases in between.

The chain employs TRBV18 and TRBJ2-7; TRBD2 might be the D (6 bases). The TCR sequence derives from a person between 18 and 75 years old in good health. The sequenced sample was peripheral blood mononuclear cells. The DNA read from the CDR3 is TGTGCCAGCTCACCTAGGCGGGGCTACGAG. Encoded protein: CASSPRRGYE. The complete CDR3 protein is CASSPRRGYEQYF.